The 32 T cell receptor beta chains presented below share a single source sample, sequenced in a study of blood T cell repertoires in COVID-19. Sequenced by immunoSEQ multiplex PCR; TCRdb stores in-frame clones only, minus some. Here the sample spans about 88,000 clones, around four fifths being singletons. Sequences were obtained from peripheral blood. These receptor sequences come from a human donor in a cohort sampled during active COVID-19.

The rearrangement uses TRBV20-1 and TRBJ1-5; TRBD1 agrees at 8 bases. Germline V CDR1 and CDR2: DFQATT, SNEGSKA (reference sequence). The CDR3 extends over 11 amino acids. The V gene end was trimmed by 2 bases and the J gene end by 12 bases; junction bases not matched to a gene: 3. CDR3 nucleotide sequence: TGCAGTGCTAGAACGGACAGGGACCAGCATTTT. It translates to CSARTDRDQHF.

The chain couples TRBV9 to TRBJ1-6; tentative D call: TRBD1 (6 bases). The germline gives CDR1 SGDLS, CDR2 YYNGEE. The CDR3 contains 13 residues. Trimming took off 1 base at V and 7 bases at J, with 6 bases between the two ends. The DNA of the CDR3 is TGTGCCAGCAGCGTACAGGGGAATTCACCCCTCCACTTT. It specifies CASSVQGNSPLHF. The entire variable domain, with the rest obtained from reference TRBV9 and TRBJ1-6, is as follows: DSGVTQTPKHLITATGQRVTLRCSPRSGDLSVYWYQQSLDQGLQFLIQYYNGEERAKGNILERFSAQQFPDLHSELNLSSLELGDSALYFCASSVQGNSPLHFGNGTRLTVT.

The gene calls are TRBV29-1 and TRBJ1-2; 9 bases are shared with TRBD1. The CDR3 loop spans 15 amino acids. The germline V gene encodes CDR1 SQVTM and CDR2 ANQGSEA. The V and J ends lost 3 bases and 4 bases, in that order; junction bases with no gene match: 9. As DNA, the CDR3 is TGCAGCGTTGAGCACAGGGGGCGAGCCCGCTATGGCTACACCTTC. Protein product: CSVEHRGRARYGYTF.

The gene calls are TRBV19 and TRBJ1-4, with 8 bases aligning to TRBD1. The ends lost 1 base at V and 0 bases at J; junction bases unmatched: 7. The CDR3 contains 18 residues. CDR1 LNHDA and CDR2 SQIVND come from the germline V gene (reference sequence). CDR3 region: CASSIALTGATTNEKLFF. The CDR3 bases are TGTGCCAGTAGTATAGCCCTGACAGGGGCAACAACTAATGAAAAACTGTTTTTT.

V gene TRBV15 combines with J gene TRBJ1-4; no reliable D call. V was cut by 1 base and J by 7 bases, with 4 bases left in between. The CDR3 is made up of 12 amino acids. Germline lookup yields CDR1 LNHNV and CDR2 YYDKDF (reference sequence). Here the CDR3 reads CATSRATEKLFF. CDR3 nucleotides: TGTGCCACCAGCAGAGCTACTGAAAAACTGTTTTTT. The full variable domain, its missing parts supplied by reference TRBV15 and TRBJ1-4, is DAMVIQNPRYQVTQFGKPVTLSCSQTLNHNVMYWYQQKSSQAPKLLFHYYDKDFNNEADTPDNFQSRRPNTSFCFLDIRSPGLGDTAMYLCATSRATEKLFFGSGTQLSVL.

The V call is TRBV7-9, the J call TRBJ2-5; 11 positions agree with TRBD2. Trimming removed 5 bases from V and 4 bases from J; junction bases left unmatched: 6. The CDR3 consists of 15 residues. The germline gives CDR1 SEHNR, CDR2 FQNEAQ (reference sequence). CDR3 region: CASSLLAGEGETQYF. The DNA of the CDR3 is TGTGCCAGCAGCCTACTAGCGGGAGAGGGAGAGACCCAGTACTTC.

The CDR3 spells CASSPVTSGTGEQFF. The CDR3 DNA reads TGTGCCAGCTCCCCCGTCACTAGCGGGACGGGTGAGCAGTTCTTC. The chain carries TRBV18 and TRBJ2-1, with 10 bases that match TRBD2. CDR1 is KGHSH, CDR2 LQKENI, per germline. The V gene end was trimmed by 6 bases and the J gene end by 9 bases; junction bases not matched to a gene: 11. The CDR3 is 15 amino acids. Drawing the rest from reference TRBV18 and TRBJ2-1, the complete variable domain is NAGVMQNPRHLVRRRGQEARLRCSPMKGHSHVYWYRQLPEEGLKFMVYLQKENIIDESGMPKERFSAEFPKEGPSILRIQQVVRGDSAAYFCASSPVTSGTGEQFFGPGTRLTVL.

As regards this clone: The junction departs from the called germline gene at one end, perhaps through a read error. The CDR3 DNA follows: TGTGCCACCAGCTATGGGCGGGGGGCGACCTTAACCTTC. It yields the protein CATSYGRGATLTF. V is TRBV15 and J is TRBJ2-7; 8 nucleotides agree with TRBD2. There are 13 residues in the CDR3. Per the germline V gene, CDR1 is LNHNV and CDR2 is YYDKDF (reference sequence).

CDR3: CASSRSNRDTGELFF. The CDR3 DNA follows: TGTGCCAGCAGCCGGAGCAACCGAGACACCGGGGAGCTGTTTTTT. The V gene is TRBV5-4, the J gene TRBJ2-2; D gene uncertain. V was pared by 4 bases and J by 3 bases, with 13 bases between. Germline V gene sequence: CDR1 SGHNT, CDR2 YYREEE (reference sequence). This CDR3 comprises 15 residues.

This chain connects TRBV28 to TRBJ2-7; the D gene is possibly TRBD2 (6 bases). Germline CDR1 reads MDHEN; CDR2 reads SYDVKM. Trimming removed 1 base from V and 4 bases from J, with 11 bases in between. The CDR3 contains 14 residues. This CDR3 is CASSLYPLAYEQYF. In nucleotides, the CDR3 is TGTGCCAGCAGTTTATACCCCCTAGCGTACGAGCAGTACTTC. The entire variable domain, with the rest obtained from reference TRBV28 and TRBJ2-7, is as follows: DVKVTQSSRYLVKRTGEKVFLECVQDMDHENMFWYRQDPGLGLRLIYFSYDVKMKEKGDIPEGYSVSREKKERFSLILESASTNQTSMYLCASSLYPLAYEQYFGPGTRLTVT.

The rearrangement links TRBV7-2 to TRBJ2-4; D is ambiguous. Germline CDR1 is SGHTA and CDR2 is FQGNSA. V was shortened by 4 bases and J by 6 bases, with 10 bases between the two germline ends. There are 13 residues in the CDR3. CDR3 loop: CASSSSGPNIQYF. The CDR3 DNA is TGTGCCAGCAGCTCCTCTGGGCCAAACATTCAGTACTTC.

V usage is TRBV3-1 (or the pseudogene TRBV3-2) and J usage is TRBJ2-3; TRBD2 matches at 8 bases. CDR3 length: 16 residues. The junction had 6 bases not matched to a gene; V was cut back by 1 base and J by 3 bases. CDR1 LGHDT and CDR2 YNNKEL come from the germline V gene (reference sequence). Written as DNA, the CDR3 is TGTGCCAGCAGCCAAGGTTCGGGGGGGAATACAGATACGCAGTATTTT. This gives the protein CASSQGSGGNTDTQYF.

The V and J genes are TRBV4-3 and TRBJ2-2; tentatively, D is TRBD2 (6 bases). Trimming stripped 4 bases from V and 7 bases from J, with 16 bases between. The CDR3 runs to 15 residues. Germline CDR1 is LGHNA and CDR2 is YSLEER. The CDR3 region has the DNA TGCGCCAGCAGCCGGGGGACTGGGGCAGTCGGGGAGCTGTTTTTT. It specifies CASSRGTGAVGELFF.

V and J are TRBV27 and TRBJ2-6, with D unresolved. Germline V lookup: CDR1 MNHEY, CDR2 SMNVEV (reference sequence). The CDR3 is made up of 16 amino acids. Trimming took 1 base from V and 0 from J, leaving 7 bases between them. CDR3 DNA sequence: TGTGCCAGCAGTTTATGGGCGAGCTCTGGGGCCAACGTCCTGACTTTC. Encoded protein: CASSLWASSGANVLTF.

The chain joins TRBV27 to TRBJ2-5; D remains ambiguous. CDR1 and CDR2 (germline): MNHEY, SMNVEV (reference sequence). Trimming stripped 2 bases from V and 2 bases from J, with 6 bases between. The CDR3 sequence is 13 residues long. This CDR3 reads CASSLVGQETQYF. CDR3 nucleotide sequence: TGTGCCAGCAGTTTAGTCGGGCAAGAGACCCAGTACTTC.

V is TRBV30 and J is TRBJ1-5; TRBD1 aligns across 7 bases. This CDR3 has 13 amino acids. The V segment lost 3 bases and the J segment 10 bases; nucleotides outside the gene matches: 9. Germline V lookup: CDR1 GTSNPN, CDR2 SVGIG (reference sequence). CDR3 nucleotide sequence: TGTGCCTGGAGCGCCAAAGGGGGCTTTCCCCAGCATTTT. This sequence encodes CAWSAKGGFPQHF.

This chain connects TRBV27 to TRBJ1-1; 9 bases agree with TRBD1. After removal of 6 bases from V and 4 bases from J, the junction contained 9 bases not matched to a gene. This CDR3 comprises 15 residues. Per germline, CDR1 MNHEY and CDR2 SMNVEV (reference sequence). The CDR3 bases are TGTGCCAGCAGGGGGGGACAGGGAGGTTTCACTGAAGCTTTCTTT. Translated: CASRGGQGGFTEAFF.

V is TRBV5-6 and J is TRBJ2-5, with D perhaps TRBD1 (6 bases). The CDR3 loop spans 14 amino acids. V dropped 2 bases and J dropped 4 bases, with 12 bases sitting between them. Germline CDR1 reads SGHDT; CDR2 reads YYEEEE. The CDR3 bases are TGTGCCAGCAGCTTCCCTACAGGGCCAGAGACCCAGTACTTC. Translation gives CASSFPTGPETQYF.

The chain links TRBV7-2 to TRBJ2-5; 8 nucleotides line up with TRBD2. The V gene end was trimmed by 5 bases and the J gene end by 4 bases; junction bases not matched to a gene: 6. Germline CDR1 is SGHTA and CDR2 is FQGNSA. The CDR3 runs 14 residues. The CDR3 DNA reads as TGTGCCAGCAGCCCTGGACTAGCAGGAGAGACCCAGTACTTC. Translated: CASSPGLAGETQYF.

The J gene is TRBJ2-7, the V gene TRBV4-2; maybe TRBD1 (5 bases). The CDR3 is 15 residues long. Germline V gene lookup returns CDR1 LGHNA and CDR2 YNFKEQ. Trimming removed 1 base at V and 0 bases at J, with 10 bases between. CDR3 nucleotide sequence: TGTGCCAGCAGCCAAGGAAGGGGAAGCTCCTACGAGCAGTACTTC. It codes for CASSQGRGSSYEQYF.

The chain links TRBV6-5 to TRBJ1-1; 9 nucleotides align to TRBD1. The CDR3 contains 16 residues. In germline, CDR1 is MNHEY, CDR2 SVGAGI. V trimming: 2 bases; J trimming: 1 base; junction bases outside the gene matches: 5. The CDR3 DNA is TGTGCCAGCAGTTACACGAAACAGGGGGCGAACACTGAAGCTTTCTTT. It specifies CASSYTKQGANTEAFF.

The sample holds a few counts of this clone. The chain joins TRBV6-5 to TRBJ1-5, with no clear D. The CDR3 has 14 residues. V lost 5 bases to trimming and J lost 1 base, with 9 bases between them. The germline V gene encodes CDR1 MNHEY and CDR2 SVGAGI. The CDR3 reads CASSHAGSNQPQHF. CDR3 in DNA: TGTGCCAGCAGTCACGCGGGGAGCAATCAGCCCCAGCATTTT.

This clone was seen a single time. The chain is built from TRBV29-1 and TRBJ2-7; 10 bases line up with TRBD2. Germline V gene sequence: CDR1 SQVTM, CDR2 ANQGSEA. V lost 3 bases, J lost 3 bases, and 2 bases stayed unmatched. The CDR3 has 13 amino acids. CDR3 DNA: TGCAGCGTTGACCTAGCGGGAGTCTACGAGCAGTACTTC. Its protein product is CSVDLAGVYEQYF.

This sequence joins TRBV7-2 and TRBJ1-5, with TRBD1 as a possible D gene (5 bases). This CDR3 comprises 12 residues. CDR1 is SGHTA and CDR2 is FQGNSA in the germline V gene. Between the trimmed V and J ends, which lost 2 bases and 11 bases, there was a span of 10 bases. The CDR3: CASSLLGGAQHF. The CDR3 bases are TGTGCCAGCAGCTTATTGGGGGGTGCCCAGCATTTT.

The V call is TRBV27, the J call TRBJ2-1; weak D call: TRBD1 (6 bases). CDR3 length equals 15 residues. Trimming cost V 5 bases and J 4 bases, with 15 bases left between them. CDR1 and CDR2 from the germline V gene are MNHEY and SMNVEV (reference sequence). The CDR3 here is CASSPPIRGYNEQFF. CDR3 nucleotides: TGTGCCAGCAGTCCCCCTATCAGGGGTTACAATGAGCAGTTCTTC.

Details on this clone: A read error may account for a junction end that differs from germline. The V gene is TRBV7-7, the J gene TRBJ2-5, with TRBD2 matching 13 bases. The CDR3 loop spans 15 amino acids. The germline gives CDR1 SSHAT, CDR2 FNYEAQ (reference sequence). The DNA of the CDR3 is TGTGCTAGCAGCCGCGGGACTAGCGGGGAAGAGACCCAGTACTTC. Amino acids: CASSRGTSGEETQYF. Looking up the rest from reference TRBV7-7 and TRBJ2-5 gives the full variable domain: GAGVSQSPRYKVTKRGQDVTLRCDPISSHATLYWYQQALGQGPEFLTYFNYEAQPDKSGLPSDRFSAERPEGSISTLTIQRTEQRDSAMYRCASSRGTSGEETQYFGPGTRLLVL.

The gene calls are TRBV28 and TRBJ1-1; 12 bases map to TRBD1. J gave up 2 bases and V 6 bases, and 13 bases lay outside the gene matches. Germline V gives CDR1 MDHEN, CDR2 SYDVKM. The CDR3 contains 18 residues. CDR3 amino acids: CASRKPPGQGAGNTEAFF. In nucleotides, the CDR3 is TGTGCCAGCAGAAAGCCACCGGGACAGGGGGCTGGTAACACTGAAGCTTTCTTT.

This clone was observed a few times. V usage is TRBV5-4 and J usage is TRBJ2-3, with 9 bases fitting TRBD2. Germline V gives CDR1 SGHNT, CDR2 YYREEE (reference sequence). The CDR3 has 17 amino acids. The V gene end was trimmed by 0 bases and the J gene end by 6 bases; junction bases not matched to a gene: 11. CDR3 in amino acids: CASSLDFMPSGMDTQYF. The CDR3 coding sequence is TGTGCCAGCAGCTTGGATTTCATGCCTAGCGGGATGGATACGCAGTATTTT.

The chain carries TRBV11-2 and TRBJ1-2; 7 bases match TRBD1. The trim removed 0 bases at V and 3 bases at J, leaving 13 bases unmatched. Germline lookup yields CDR1 SGHAT and CDR2 FQNNGV. The CDR3 is 18 residues long. CDR3: CASSLDSRGRGAYYGYTF. As DNA, the CDR3 is TGTGCCAGCAGCTTAGACTCGAGGGGGCGGGGGGCGTACTATGGCTACACCTTC.

The chain carries TRBV30 and TRBJ1-2; weak D call: TRBD1 (6 bases). Trimming removed 2 bases at V and 2 bases at J, with 18 bases between. The CDR3 sequence is 16 residues long. Per the germline V gene, CDR1 is GTSNPN and CDR2 is SVGIG (reference sequence). The CDR3 DNA follows: TGTGCCTGGAGTTCACCCAATTCGGGGGGCAACTATGGCTACACCTTC. Protein: CAWSSPNSGGNYGYTF.

This chain joins TRBV10-2 and TRBJ1-1, with TRBD1 matching 8 bases. V was pared by 8 bases and J by 1 base, with 9 bases of the junction left unmatched. The CDR3 is 15 amino acids. CDR1 WSHSY and CDR2 SAAADI come from the germline V gene. CDR3 coding DNA: TGCGCCAGCTCCTGGACAGGGCCCAAGAACACTGAAGCTTTCTTT. It yields the protein CASSWTGPKNTEAFF.

The chain recombines TRBV29-1 with TRBJ1-1; D not certain. There are 11 residues in the CDR3. Germline CDR1 and CDR2: SQVTM and ANQGSEA. Trimming removed 6 bases at V and 3 bases at J, with 8 bases between. CDR3 nucleotide sequence: TGCAGCGTGAGTCGGGACACTGAAGCTTTCTTT. It yields the protein CSVSRDTEAFF.